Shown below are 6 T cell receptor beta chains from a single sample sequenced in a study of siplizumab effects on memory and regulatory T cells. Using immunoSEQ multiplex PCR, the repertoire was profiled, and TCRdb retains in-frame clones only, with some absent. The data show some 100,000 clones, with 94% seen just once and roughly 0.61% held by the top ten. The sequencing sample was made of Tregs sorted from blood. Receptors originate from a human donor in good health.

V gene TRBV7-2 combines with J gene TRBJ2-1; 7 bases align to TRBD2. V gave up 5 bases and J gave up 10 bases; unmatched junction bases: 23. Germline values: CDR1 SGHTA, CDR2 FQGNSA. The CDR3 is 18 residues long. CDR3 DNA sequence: TGTGCCAGCAGCCTAGGGGACCGGGGGAGGACTAGGGTTCGGGAGCAGTTCTTC. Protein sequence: CASSLGDRGRTRVREQFF. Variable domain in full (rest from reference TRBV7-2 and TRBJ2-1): GAGVSQSPSNKVTEKGKDVELRCDPISGHTALYWYRQSLGQGLEFLIYFQGNSAPDKSGLPSDRFSAERTGGSVSTLTIQRTQQEDSAVYLCASSLGDRGRTRVREQFFGPGTRLTVL.

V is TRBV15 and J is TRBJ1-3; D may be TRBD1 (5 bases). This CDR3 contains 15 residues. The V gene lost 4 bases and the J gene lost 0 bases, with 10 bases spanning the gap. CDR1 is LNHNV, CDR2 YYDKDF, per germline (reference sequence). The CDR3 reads CATSKGLNSGNTIYF. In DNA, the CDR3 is TGTGCCACCAGCAAGGGACTAAACTCTGGAAACACCATATATTTT.

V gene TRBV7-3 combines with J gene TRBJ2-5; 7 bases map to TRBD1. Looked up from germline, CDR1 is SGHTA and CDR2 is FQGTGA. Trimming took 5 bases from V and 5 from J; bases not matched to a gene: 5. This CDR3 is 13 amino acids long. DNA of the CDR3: TGTGCCAGCAGCACGGGACAGAGGGAGACCCAGTACTTC. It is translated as CASSTGQRETQYF.

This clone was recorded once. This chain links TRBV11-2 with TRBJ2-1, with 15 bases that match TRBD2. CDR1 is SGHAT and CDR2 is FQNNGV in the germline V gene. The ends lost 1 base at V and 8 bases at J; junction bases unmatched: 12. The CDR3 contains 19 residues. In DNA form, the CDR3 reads TGTGCCAGCAGCTTAGGGTGGTGGGGGACTAGCGGGAGGTTCGATGAGCAGTTCTTC. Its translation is CASSLGWWGTSGRFDEQFF.

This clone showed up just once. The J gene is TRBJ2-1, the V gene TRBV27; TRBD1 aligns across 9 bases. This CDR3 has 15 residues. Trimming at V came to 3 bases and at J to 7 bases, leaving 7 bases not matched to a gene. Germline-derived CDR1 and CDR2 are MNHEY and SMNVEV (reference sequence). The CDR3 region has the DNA TGTGCCAGCAGTTTGGGACAGGGTATAGCTAATGAGCAGTTCTTC. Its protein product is CASSLGQGIANEQFF.

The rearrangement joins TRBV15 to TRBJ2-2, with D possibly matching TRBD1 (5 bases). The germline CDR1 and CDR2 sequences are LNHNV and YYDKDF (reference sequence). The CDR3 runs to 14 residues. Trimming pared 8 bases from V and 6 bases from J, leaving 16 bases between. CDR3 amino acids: CATLGVLSAGELFF. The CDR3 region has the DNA TGTGCCACCTTAGGGGTTCTTTCGGCCGGGGAGCTGTTTTTT.